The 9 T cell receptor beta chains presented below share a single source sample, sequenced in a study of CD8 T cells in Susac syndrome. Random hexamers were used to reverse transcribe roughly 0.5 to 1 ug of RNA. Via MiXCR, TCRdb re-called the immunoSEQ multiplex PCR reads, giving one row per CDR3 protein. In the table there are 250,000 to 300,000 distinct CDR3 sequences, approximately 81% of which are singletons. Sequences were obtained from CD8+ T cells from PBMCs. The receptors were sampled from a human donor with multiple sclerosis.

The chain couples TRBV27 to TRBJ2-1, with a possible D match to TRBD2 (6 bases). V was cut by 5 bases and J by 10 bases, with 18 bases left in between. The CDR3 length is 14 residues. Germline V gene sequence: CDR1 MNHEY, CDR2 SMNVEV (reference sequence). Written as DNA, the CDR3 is TGTGCCAGCAGTCTCCGACTAGTTCTCGGGGAGCAGTTCTTC. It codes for CASSLRLVLGEQFF.

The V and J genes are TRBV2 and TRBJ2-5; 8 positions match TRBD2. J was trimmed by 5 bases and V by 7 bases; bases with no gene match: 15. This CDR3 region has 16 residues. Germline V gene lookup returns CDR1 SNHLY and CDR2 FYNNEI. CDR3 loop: CASNPLERTSYETQYF. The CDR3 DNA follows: TGTGCCAGCAATCCCCTTGAGCGGACTAGCTACGAGACCCAGTACTTC.

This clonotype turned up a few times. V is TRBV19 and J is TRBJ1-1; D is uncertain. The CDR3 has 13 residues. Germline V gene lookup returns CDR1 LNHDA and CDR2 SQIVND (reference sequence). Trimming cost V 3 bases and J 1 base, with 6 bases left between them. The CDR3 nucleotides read TGTGCCAGTAGTATTGGGAGGAACACTGAAGCTTTCTTT. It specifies CASSIGRNTEAFF.

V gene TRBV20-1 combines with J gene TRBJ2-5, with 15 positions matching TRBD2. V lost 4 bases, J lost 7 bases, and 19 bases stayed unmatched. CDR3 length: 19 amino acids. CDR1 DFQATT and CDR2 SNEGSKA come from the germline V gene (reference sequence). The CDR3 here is CSANEFGLAGGVTKGTQYF. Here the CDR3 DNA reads TGCAGTGCTAATGAGTTTGGACTAGCGGGAGGGGTGACGAAGGGGACCCAGTACTTC.

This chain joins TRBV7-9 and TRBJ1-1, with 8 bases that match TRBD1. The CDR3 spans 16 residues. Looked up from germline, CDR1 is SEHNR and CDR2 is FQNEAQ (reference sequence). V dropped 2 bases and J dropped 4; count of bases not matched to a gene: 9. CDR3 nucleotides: TGTGCCAGCAGCTTAAGGGGACAGGCTACGGGCACTGAAGCTTTCTTT. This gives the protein CASSLRGQATGTEAFF.

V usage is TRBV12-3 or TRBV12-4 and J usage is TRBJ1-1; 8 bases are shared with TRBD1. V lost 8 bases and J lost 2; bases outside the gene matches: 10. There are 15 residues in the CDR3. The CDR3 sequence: CASFPDRVRNTEAFF. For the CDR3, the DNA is TGTGCCAGCTTCCCGGACAGGGTTCGAAACACTGAAGCTTTCTTT.

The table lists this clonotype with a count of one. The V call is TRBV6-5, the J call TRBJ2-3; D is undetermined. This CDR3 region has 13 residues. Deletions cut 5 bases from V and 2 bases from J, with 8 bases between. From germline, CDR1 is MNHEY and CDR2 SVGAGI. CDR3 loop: CASSLADTDTQYF. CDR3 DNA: TGTGCCAGCAGTCTGGCAGACACAGATACGCAGTATTTT.

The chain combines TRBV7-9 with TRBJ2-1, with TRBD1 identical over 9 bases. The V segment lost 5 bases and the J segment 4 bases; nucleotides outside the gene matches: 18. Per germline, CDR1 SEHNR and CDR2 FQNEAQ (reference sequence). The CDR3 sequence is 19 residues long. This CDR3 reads CASSPPLRAGTGSYNEQFF. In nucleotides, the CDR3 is TGTGCCAGCAGCCCCCCCCTGAGGGCCGGGACAGGGTCGTACAATGAGCAGTTCTTC.

Here the CDR3 DNA reads TGTGCCAGCAGTGGAGGACAGGAGTTCACAGATACGCAGTATTTT. Its protein product is CASSGGQEFTDTQYF. V is TRBV6-1 and J is TRBJ2-3; TRBD1 matches at 7 bases. The V segment lost 4 bases and the J segment 2 bases; nucleotides outside the gene matches: 6. Germline CDR1 MNHNS, CDR2 SASEGT. The CDR3 length is 15 residues.